This T cell receptor (beta chain) was found in a study of T-cell reconstitution after alpha-beta-depleted transplantation in children. Study results and caveats: Some patients owed their high day-60 TCRbeta diversity to surviving recipient T cells and thymic progenitors. Expanded clones from the graft, numbering several hundred, reportedly supplied alpha-beta T cells about two months after transplant. T-cell numbers and diversity one year post-transplant derived largely from freshly generated T cells.

Unique molecular identifiers were built into the TCRbeta library. MiXCR, run by TCRdb on the PCR reads, gives a single entry per CDR3 protein. The data contain roughly 280,000 distinct CDR3 sequences, 11% of them singletons. There are 16 residues in the CDR3. The trim removed 1 base at V and 0 bases at J, leaving 2 bases unmatched. CDR1 is SNHLY and CDR2 is FYNNEI in the germline V gene. This clonotype was counted many times. No antigen is known for it. V gene TRBV2 combines with J gene TRBJ2-1, with TRBD1 identical over 8 bases. The sequencing used peripheral blood, collected 180 days after TCRalphabeta/CD19-depleted stem cell transplant. The TCR originated in a male patient between 2 and 10 years old who had a stem cell transplant for chronic granulomatous disease, so the T cells may come from the graft donor. This chain's CDR3 is CASSEGTGPSYNEQFF. The CDR3, as DNA: TGTGCCAGCAGTGAAGGGACAGGGCCCTCCTACAATGAGCAGTTCTTC. The full variable domain, in which reference TRBV2 and TRBJ2-1 provide the parts outside the CDR3, is EPEVTQTPSHQVTQMGQEVILRCVPISNHLYFYWYRQILGQKVEFLVSFYNNEISEKSEIFDDQFSVERPDGSNFTLKIRSTKLEDSAMYFCASSEGTGPSYNEQFFGPGTRLTVL.